These 22 T cell receptor beta chains originate from one sample sequenced in a study of blood T cell repertoires in COVID-19. Some clones are missing from TCRdb's copy, which holds only in-frame ones; the method was immunoSEQ multiplex PCR. The table shows roughly 50,000 clones, with about 85% occurring only once. The source material was peripheral blood. These receptors originate from a human donor in a cohort sampled during active COVID-19.

The gene calls are TRBV27 and TRBJ2-3; tentative D call: TRBD1 (7 bases). The CDR3 consists of 15 residues. Germline CDR1 is MNHEY and CDR2 is SMNVEV (reference sequence). The ends were cut back, 3 bases at V and 8 bases at J, with 18 bases in the middle. DNA of the CDR3: TGTGCCAGCAGTTTCCTGACAGGGAAGGAGGGTACGCAGTATTTT. Amino acid sequence: CASSFLTGKEGTQYF.

The chain employs TRBV29-1 and TRBJ1-2; weak D call: TRBD1 (5 bases). Trimming pared 3 bases from V and 5 bases from J, leaving 13 bases between. The CDR3 is 13 amino acids. Per the germline V gene, CDR1 is SQVTM and CDR2 is ANQGSEA. In DNA, the CDR3 is TGCAGCGTTGACGTTGGCAGGGCTTATGGCTACACCTTC. Translated, it gives CSVDVGRAYGYTF.

V usage is TRBV7-9 and J usage is TRBJ1-2; maybe TRBD1 (6 bases). V lost 5 bases, J lost 6 bases, and 19 bases lay in between. Germline CDR1 SEHNR, CDR2 FQNEAQ (reference sequence). The CDR3 covers 15 residues. CDR3 amino acids: CASSPTSAGGHGYTF. The CDR3 nucleotides read TGTGCCAGCAGCCCTACATCAGCGGGGGGGCATGGCTACACCTTC.

The rearrangement joins TRBV4-2 to TRBJ2-2; 13 bases map to TRBD2. CDR3 length: 18 amino acids. The junction had 6 bases not matched to a gene; V was cut back by 2 bases and J by 3 bases. Germline V gene sequence: CDR1 LGHNA, CDR2 YNFKEQ. The CDR3, as DNA: TGTGCCAGCAGCCAACCATCAGGACTAGCGGGAGACACCGGGGAGCTGTTTTTT. It encodes CASSQPSGLAGDTGELFF.

The chain employs TRBV9 and TRBJ2-1, with a possible D match to TRBD1 (5 bases). The germline gives CDR1 SGDLS, CDR2 YYNGEE. This CDR3 has 14 amino acids. V dropped 1 base and J dropped 6 bases, with 11 bases sitting between them. For the CDR3, the DNA is TGTGCCAGCAGCGTATTAGGGGAAGGCAATGAGCAGTTCTTC. Translation gives CASSVLGEGNEQFF.

The V gene is TRBV2, the J gene TRBJ1-2, with TRBD1 as a possible D gene (6 bases). Between the trimmed V and J ends, which lost 8 bases and 3 bases, there was a span of 13 bases. The CDR3 contains 13 residues. Germline lookup yields CDR1 SNHLY and CDR2 FYNNEI. The CDR3 spells CASGSQGYYGYTF. As DNA, the CDR3 is TGTGCCAGCGGTTCACAGGGCTACTATGGCTACACCTTC.

This clone was observed a handful of times. V gene TRBV2 combines with J gene TRBJ2-5; D gene uncertain. CDR3 size: 12 residues. Between the trimmed V and J ends, which lost 7 bases and 4 bases, there was a span of 10 bases. CDR1 and CDR2 from the germline V gene are SNHLY and FYNNEI. The CDR3 spells CASTRQLETQYF. The DNA for the CDR3 is TGTGCCAGCACCCGACAATTAGAGACCCAGTACTTC.

The rearrangement joins TRBV28 to TRBJ1-4; 7 bases agree with TRBD1. Germline loops: CDR1 MDHEN, CDR2 SYDVKM. V lost 3 bases and J lost 8; bases outside the gene matches: 3. This CDR3 comprises 13 residues. CDR3 amino acids: CASSLGQMEKLFF. The DNA of the CDR3 is TGTGCCAGCAGTTTGGGACAGATGGAAAAACTGTTTTTT.

This clone was counted once. The chain links TRBV25-1 to TRBJ2-2, with D hard to call. The V gene's germline CDR1 is MGHDK and CDR2 SYGVNS. CDR3 length equals 16 residues. V was pared by 2 bases and J by 0 bases, with 10 bases between. CDR3 nucleotides: TGTGCCAGCAGTGAAGCCGTGAGGACGAACACCGGGGAGCTGTTTTTT. As protein: CASSEAVRTNTGELFF.

Concerning this clone: Distinct nucleotide sequences in the sample also encode this CDR3. The chain couples TRBV7-9 to TRBJ2-1, with a tentative D call TRBD2 (5 bases). Per germline, CDR1 SEHNR and CDR2 FQNEAQ (reference sequence). CDR3 length: 15 amino acids. V lost 2 bases and J lost 0, with 8 bases in between. In DNA, the CDR3 is TGTGCCAGCAGCTTAAGCGGAAGCTCCTACAATGAGCAGTTCTTC. It yields the protein CASSLSGSSYNEQFF. The full variable domain, rest sourced from reference TRBV7-9 and TRBJ2-1, is DTGVSQNPRHKITKRGQNVTFRCDPISEHNRLYWYRQTLGQGPEFLTYFQNEAQLEKSRLLSDRFSAERPKGSFSTLEIQRTEQGDSAMYLCASSLSGSSYNEQFFGPGTRLTVL.

V gene TRBV27 combines with J gene TRBJ1-1; D perhaps matches TRBD1 (5 bases). The V end lost 5 bases, the J end lost 0 bases, and 13 bases lay between the germline ends. CDR1 is MNHEY and CDR2 is SMNVEV in the germline V gene (reference sequence). CDR3 length: 15 residues. DNA for the CDR3: TGTGCCAGCAGTGTCCAGGGCAACATGAACACTGAAGCTTTCTTT. Translating it yields CASSVQGNMNTEAFF.

This chain uses TRBV25-1 with TRBJ1-3; D not resolved. This CDR3 contains 15 residues. Looked up from germline, CDR1 is MGHDK and CDR2 is SYGVNS. Trimming cost V 0 bases and J 0 bases, with 6 bases left between them. CDR3 nucleotide sequence: TGTGCCAGCAGTGAATATACCGGCTCTGGAAACACCATATATTTT. It yields the protein CASSEYTGSGNTIYF.

The chain carries TRBV2 and TRBJ1-2, with TRBD1 as a possible D gene (5 bases). CDR3 length: 13 amino acids. The V end lost 4 bases, the J end lost 3 bases, and 9 bases lay between the germline ends. Per germline, CDR1 SNHLY and CDR2 FYNNEI. CDR3 protein: CASSASGDYGYTF. In DNA, the CDR3 is TGTGCCAGCAGTGCTTCGGGGGACTATGGCTACACCTTC. Supplemented by reference TRBV2 and TRBJ1-2, the full variable domain reads EPEVTQTPSHQVTQMGQEVILRCVPISNHLYFYWYRQILGQKVEFLVSFYNNEISEKSEIFDDQFSVERPDGSNFTLKIRSTKLEDSAMYFCASSASGDYGYTFGSGTRLTVV.

V gene TRBV20-1 combines with J gene TRBJ2-1; D is unclear. V was shortened by 2 bases and J by 9 bases, with 8 bases between the two germline ends. Germline V gene data show CDR1 as DFQATT and CDR2 as SNEGSKA (reference sequence). This CDR3 contains 11 residues. CDR3 in amino acids: CSARRVIEQFF. CDR3 sequence (DNA): TGCAGTGCTAGACGGGTTATTGAGCAGTTCTTC.

The chain employs TRBV9 and TRBJ2-5, with D perhaps TRBD1 (6 bases). The CDR3 loop spans 14 amino acids. CDR1 is SGDLS and CDR2 is YYNGEE in the germline V gene. Trimming took off 0 bases at V and 2 bases at J, with 8 bases between the two ends. This CDR3 reads CASSVGTVQETQYF. The CDR3 DNA is TGTGCCAGCAGCGTAGGGACAGTACAAGAGACCCAGTACTTC. Supplemented by reference TRBV9 and TRBJ2-5, the full variable domain reads DSGVTQTPKHLITATGQRVTLRCSPRSGDLSVYWYQQSLDQGLQFLIQYYNGEERAKGNILERFSAQQFPDLHSELNLSSLELGDSALYFCASSVGTVQETQYFGPGTRLLVL.

The chain uses TRBV29-1 and TRBJ2-3, with TRBD2 matching over 16 bases. This CDR3 region has 15 residues. The V and J ends lost 6 bases and 3 bases, in that order; junction bases with no gene match: 3. Germline-derived CDR1 and CDR2 are SQVTM and ANQGSEA. CDR3 residues: CSVGTSGGDTDTQYF. CDR3 coding DNA: TGCAGCGTCGGGACTAGCGGGGGGGATACAGATACGCAGTATTTT.

V is TRBV3-1 (or the pseudogene TRBV3-2) and J is TRBJ1-1, with D unclear. V gave up 1 base and J gave up 5 bases, with 11 bases separating them. The CDR3 sequence is 14 residues long. CDR1 and CDR2 (germline): LGHDT, YNNKEL (reference sequence). The CDR3 DNA follows: TGTGCCAGCAGCCAAGTGGGAGGAGGGACTGAAGCTTTCTTT. It is translated as CASSQVGGGTEAFF.

This chain uses TRBV6-6 with TRBJ2-1; 7 bases align to TRBD1. With 1 base clipped from V and 4 bases from J, the junction kept 1 base outside the gene matches. The CDR3 is 14 residues long. Germline-derived CDR1 and CDR2 are MNHNY and SVGAGI (reference sequence). The CDR3 protein is CASSYLDRYNEQFF. CDR3 coding DNA: TGTGCCAGCAGTTACTTGGACAGGTACAATGAGCAGTTCTTC.

CDR3 protein: CASSVRESTEAFF. CDR3 nucleotides: TGTGCCAGCAGTGTGAGAGAGTCCACTGAAGCTTTCTTT. The chain is built from TRBV2 and TRBJ1-1; D call uncertain. CDR3 length equals 13 residues. Trimming pared 4 bases from V and 4 bases from J, leaving 10 bases between. The germline gives CDR1 SNHLY, CDR2 FYNNEI. The entire variable domain, with the rest obtained from reference TRBV2 and TRBJ1-1, is as follows: EPEVTQTPSHQVTQMGQEVILRCVPISNHLYFYWYRQILGQKVEFLVSFYNNEISEKSEIFDDQFSVERPDGSNFTLKIRSTKLEDSAMYFCASSVRESTEAFFGQGTRLTVV.

This chain links TRBV7-9 with TRBJ2-2; D call uncertain. V was cut by 1 base and J by 6 bases, with 12 bases left in between. Germline-derived CDR1 and CDR2 are SEHNR and FQNEAQ (reference sequence). The CDR3 totals 15 residues. The CDR3 DNA follows: TGTGCCAGCAGCTTAGGTCACGCGGAGTCCGGGGAGCTGTTTTTT. This codes for CASSLGHAESGELFF.

The chain uses TRBV9 and TRBJ2-1, with 7 bases aligning to TRBD1. With 3 bases clipped from V and 3 bases from J, the junction kept 9 bases outside the gene matches. Germline assignment: CDR1 SGDLS and CDR2 YYNGEE. The CDR3 is 16 amino acids. CDR3 bases: TGTGCCAGCAGCGGGAAAAGGGGACAGTTCTACAATGAGCAGTTCTTC. Protein sequence: CASSGKRGQFYNEQFF.

The rearrangement joins TRBV5-1 to TRBJ2-5, with D possibly TRBD2 on 5 matching bases. V lost 0 bases to trimming and J lost 2 bases, with 8 bases between them. The CDR3 length is 14 residues. Germline values: CDR1 SGHRS, CDR2 YFSETQ. Here the CDR3 DNA reads TGCGCCAGCAGCTTGGCGGGATCTCAAGAGACCCAGTACTTC. As protein: CASSLAGSQETQYF.